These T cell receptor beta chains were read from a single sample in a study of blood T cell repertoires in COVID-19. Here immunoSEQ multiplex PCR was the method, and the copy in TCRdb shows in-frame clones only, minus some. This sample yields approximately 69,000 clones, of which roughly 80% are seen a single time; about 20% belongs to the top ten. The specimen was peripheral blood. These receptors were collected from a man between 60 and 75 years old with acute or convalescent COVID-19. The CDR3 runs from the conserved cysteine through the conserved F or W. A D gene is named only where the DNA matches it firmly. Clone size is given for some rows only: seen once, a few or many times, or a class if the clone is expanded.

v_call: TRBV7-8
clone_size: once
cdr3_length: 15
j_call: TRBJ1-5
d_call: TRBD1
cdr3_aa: CASSPNGQGYQPQHF
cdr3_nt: TGTGCCAGCAGCCCAAACGGACAGGGGTATCAGCCCCAGCATTTT

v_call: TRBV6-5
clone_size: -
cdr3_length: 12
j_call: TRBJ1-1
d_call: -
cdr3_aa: CASRTSNTEAFF
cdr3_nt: TGTGCCAGCAGAACTTCTAACACTGAAGCTTTCTTT

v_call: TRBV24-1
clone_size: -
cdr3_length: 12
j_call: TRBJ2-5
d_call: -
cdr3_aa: CATSDVGETQYF
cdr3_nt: TGTGCCACCAGTGATGTCGGGGAGACCCAGTACTTC

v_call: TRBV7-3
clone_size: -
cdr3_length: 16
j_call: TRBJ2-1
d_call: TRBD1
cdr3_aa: CASSLTGGTGSSEQFF
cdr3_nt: TGTGCCAGCAGCTTAACCGGGGGGACAGGGAGTAGTGAGCAGTTCTTC

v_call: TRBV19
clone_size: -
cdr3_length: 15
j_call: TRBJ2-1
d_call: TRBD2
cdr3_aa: CASSRAGAGGEEQFF
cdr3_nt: TGTGCCAGTAGCCGGGCAGGTGCGGGAGGGGAGGAGCAGTTCTTC

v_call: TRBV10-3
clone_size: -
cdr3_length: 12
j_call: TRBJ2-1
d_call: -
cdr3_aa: CAISSGVNEQFF
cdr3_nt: TGTGCCATCAGCTCAGGGGTGAATGAGCAGTTCTTC

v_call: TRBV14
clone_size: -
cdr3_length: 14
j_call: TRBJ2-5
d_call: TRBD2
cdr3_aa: CASSQEGLAGTQYF
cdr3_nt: TGTGCCAGCAGCCAAGAAGGACTAGCTGGGACCCAGTACTTC

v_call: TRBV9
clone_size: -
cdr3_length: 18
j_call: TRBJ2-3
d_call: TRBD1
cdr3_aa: CASSVGPMTGASTDTQYF
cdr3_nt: TGTGCCAGCAGCGTAGGTCCAATGACAGGGGCAAGCACAGATACGCAGTATTTT

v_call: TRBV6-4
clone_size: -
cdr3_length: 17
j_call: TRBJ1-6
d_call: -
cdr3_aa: CASSDEQDGLGNSPLHF
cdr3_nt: TGTGCCAGCAGTGACGAACAGGATGGGCTTGGTAATTCACCCCTCCACTTT

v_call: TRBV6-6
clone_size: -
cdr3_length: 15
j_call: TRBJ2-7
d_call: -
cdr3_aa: CASRLQADGTYEQYF
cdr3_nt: TGTGCCAGCAGACTACAGGCGGACGGAACCTACGAGCAGTACTTC

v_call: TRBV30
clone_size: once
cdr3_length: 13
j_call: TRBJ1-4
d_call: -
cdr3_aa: CAWSQGVGEKLFF
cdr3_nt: TGTGCCTGGAGTCAAGGGGTGGGTGAAAAACTGTTTTTT

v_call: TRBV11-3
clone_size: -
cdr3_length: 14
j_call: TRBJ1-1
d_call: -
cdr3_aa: CASSLSGLNTEAFF
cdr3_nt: TGTGCCAGCAGCTTAAGCGGCCTGAACACTGAAGCTTTCTTT

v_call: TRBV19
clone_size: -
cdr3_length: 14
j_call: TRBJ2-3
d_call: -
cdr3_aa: CASSMRPRTDTQYF
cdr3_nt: TGTGCCAGTAGTATGCGGCCCCGCACAGATACGCAGTATTTT

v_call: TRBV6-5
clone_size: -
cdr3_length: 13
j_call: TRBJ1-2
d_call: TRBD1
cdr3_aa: CASSGTANYGYTF
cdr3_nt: TGTGCCAGCAGCGGGACAGCGAACTATGGCTACACCTTC